A few counts support the clone carrying this T cell receptor (beta chain). What it recognizes is unknown. A much larger clonotype is one base distant, so this may be a read error. The data stem from a study of blood T cells in healthy people across ages. Per the germline V gene, CDR1 is SQVTM and CDR2 is ANQGSEA. The CDR3 contains 14 residues. A J-beta primer mix and a sample-barcoded 5' primer were used in a second PCR of roughly 7 to 12 cycles. Every molecule of cDNA carried a tag from a template-switch adaptor with 12 random nucleotides. TCRdb reprocessed the 5' RACE reads with MiXCR, giving one entry per CDR3 protein. The sample shows hundreds of thousands of distinct CDR3 sequences, about 28% of them seen only once. Study results and limitations: In older individuals, TCR beta diversity per million T cells was lower, falling roughly linearly with age. Diversity figures derived from one million T cells were judged to underestimate the true value.

The sequence came from a woman aged 80 or over in good health. The genes are TRBV29-1 and TRBJ2-7, with TRBD1 matching over 10 bases. The material sequenced was blood. In nucleotides, the CDR3 is TGCAACGCGCAAAACCGGGACAGGGGCTACGAGCAGTACTTC. It codes for CNAQNRDRGYEQYF.